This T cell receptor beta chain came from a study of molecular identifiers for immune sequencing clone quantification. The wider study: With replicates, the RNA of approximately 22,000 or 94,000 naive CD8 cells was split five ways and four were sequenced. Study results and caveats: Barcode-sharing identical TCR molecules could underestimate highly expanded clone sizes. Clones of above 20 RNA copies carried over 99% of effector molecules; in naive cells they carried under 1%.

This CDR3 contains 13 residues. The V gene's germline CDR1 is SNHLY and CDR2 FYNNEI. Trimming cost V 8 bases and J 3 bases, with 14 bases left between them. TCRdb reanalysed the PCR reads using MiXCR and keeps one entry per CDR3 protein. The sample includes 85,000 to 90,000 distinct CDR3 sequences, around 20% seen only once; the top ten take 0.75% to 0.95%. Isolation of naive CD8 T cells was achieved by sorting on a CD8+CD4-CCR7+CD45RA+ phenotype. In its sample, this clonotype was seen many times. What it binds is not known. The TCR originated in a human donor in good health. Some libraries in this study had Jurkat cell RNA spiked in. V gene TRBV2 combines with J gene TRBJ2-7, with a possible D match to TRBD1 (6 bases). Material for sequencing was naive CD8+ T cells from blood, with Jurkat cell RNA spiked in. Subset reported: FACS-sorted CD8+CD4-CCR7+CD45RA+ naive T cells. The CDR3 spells CASYYGGNYEQYF. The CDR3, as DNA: TGTGCCAGCTACTATGGGGGCAACTACGAGCAGTACTTC.